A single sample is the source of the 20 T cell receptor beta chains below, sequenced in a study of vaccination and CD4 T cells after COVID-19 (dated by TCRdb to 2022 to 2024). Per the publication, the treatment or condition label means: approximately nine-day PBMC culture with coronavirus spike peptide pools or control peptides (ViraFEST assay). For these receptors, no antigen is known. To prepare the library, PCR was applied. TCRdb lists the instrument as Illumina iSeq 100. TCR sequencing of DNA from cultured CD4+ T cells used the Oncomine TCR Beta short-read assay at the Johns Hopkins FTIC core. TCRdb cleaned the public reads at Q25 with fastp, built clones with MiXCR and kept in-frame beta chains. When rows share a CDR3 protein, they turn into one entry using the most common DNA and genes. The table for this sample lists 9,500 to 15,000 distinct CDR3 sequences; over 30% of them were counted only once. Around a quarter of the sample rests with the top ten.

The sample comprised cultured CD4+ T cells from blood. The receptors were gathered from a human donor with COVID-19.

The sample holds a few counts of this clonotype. DNA of the CDR3: TGCAGTGCTTATACTAGCGCTTTCTACAATGAGCAGTTCTTC. It encodes CSAYTSAFYNEQFF. J is TRBJ2-1 and V is TRBV20-1; 7 bases match TRBD2. V dropped 5 bases and J dropped 3; count of bases not matched to a gene: 7. The germline CDR1 and CDR2 sequences are DFQATT and SNEGSKA (reference sequence). The CDR3 spans 14 residues.

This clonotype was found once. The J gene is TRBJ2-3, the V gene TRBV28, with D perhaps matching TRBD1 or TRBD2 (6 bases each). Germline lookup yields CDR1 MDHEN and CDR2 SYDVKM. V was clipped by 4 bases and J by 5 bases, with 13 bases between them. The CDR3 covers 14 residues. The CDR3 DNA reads TGTGCCAGCAGTTCCCGGGGGCGGTTAGATACGCAGTATTTT. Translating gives CASSSRGRLDTQYF. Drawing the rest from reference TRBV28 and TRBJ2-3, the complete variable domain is DVKVTQSSRYLVKRTGEKVFLECVQDMDHENMFWYRQDPGLGLRLIYFSYDVKMKEKGDIPEGYSVSREKKERFSLILESASTNQTSMYLCASSSRGRLDTQYFGPGTRLTVL.

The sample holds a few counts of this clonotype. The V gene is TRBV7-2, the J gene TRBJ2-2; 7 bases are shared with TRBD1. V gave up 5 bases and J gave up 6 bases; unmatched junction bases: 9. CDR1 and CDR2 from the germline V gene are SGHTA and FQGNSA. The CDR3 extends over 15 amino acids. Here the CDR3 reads CASSLSTTGAGELFF. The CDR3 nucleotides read TGTGCCAGCAGCCTTAGTACTACAGGGGCCGGGGAGCTGTTTTTT.

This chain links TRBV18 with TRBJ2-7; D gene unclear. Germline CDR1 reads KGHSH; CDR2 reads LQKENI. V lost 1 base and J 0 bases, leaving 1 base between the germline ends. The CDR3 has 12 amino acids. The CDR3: CASSPRSYEQYF. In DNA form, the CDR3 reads TGTGCCAGCTCACCACGCTCCTACGAGCAGTACTTC.

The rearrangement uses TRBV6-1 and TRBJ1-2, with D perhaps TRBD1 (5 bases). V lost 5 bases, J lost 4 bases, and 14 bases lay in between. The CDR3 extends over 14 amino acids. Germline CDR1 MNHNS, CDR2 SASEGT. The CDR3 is CASSQSRGFYGYTF. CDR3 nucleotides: TGTGCCAGCAGTCAAAGCCGGGGCTTCTATGGCTACACCTTC.

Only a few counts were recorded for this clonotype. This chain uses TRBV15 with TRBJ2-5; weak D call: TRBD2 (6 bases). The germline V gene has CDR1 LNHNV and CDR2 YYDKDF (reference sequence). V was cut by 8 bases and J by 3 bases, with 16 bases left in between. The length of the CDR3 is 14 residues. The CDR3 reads CATAPPGVEETQYF. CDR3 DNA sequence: TGTGCCACCGCCCCTCCGGGGGTGGAAGAGACCCAGTACTTC.

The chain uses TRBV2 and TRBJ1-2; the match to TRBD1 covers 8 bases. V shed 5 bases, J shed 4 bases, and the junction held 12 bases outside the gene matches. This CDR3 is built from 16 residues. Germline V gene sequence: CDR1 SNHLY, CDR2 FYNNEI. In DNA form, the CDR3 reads TGTGCCAGCAGTCCACGGACAGGGACGGTTGGCTATGGCTACACCTTC. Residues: CASSPRTGTVGYGYTF.

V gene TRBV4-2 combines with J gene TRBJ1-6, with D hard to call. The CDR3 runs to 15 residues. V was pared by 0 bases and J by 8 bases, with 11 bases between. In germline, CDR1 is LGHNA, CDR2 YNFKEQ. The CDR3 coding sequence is TGTGCCAGCAGCCAAGAGTTTTCTGGATATTCACCCCTCCACTTT. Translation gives CASSQEFSGYSPLHF.

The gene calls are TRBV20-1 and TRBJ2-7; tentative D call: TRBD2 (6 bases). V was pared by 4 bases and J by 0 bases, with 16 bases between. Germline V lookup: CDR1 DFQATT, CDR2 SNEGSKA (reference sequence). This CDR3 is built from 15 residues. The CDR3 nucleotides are TGCAGTGCTACCCCAGTCGCGGGAAGCTCCTACGAGCAGTACTTC. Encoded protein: CSATPVAGSSYEQYF.

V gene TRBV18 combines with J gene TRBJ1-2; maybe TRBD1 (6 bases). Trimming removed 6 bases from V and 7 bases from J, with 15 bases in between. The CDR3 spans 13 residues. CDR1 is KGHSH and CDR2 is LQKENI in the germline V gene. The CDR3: CASSPGADGGYTF. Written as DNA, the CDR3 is TGTGCCAGCTCCCCGGGGGCCGACGGTGGCTACACCTTC. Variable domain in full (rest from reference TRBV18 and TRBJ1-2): NAGVMQNPRHLVRRRGQEARLRCSPMKGHSHVYWYRQLPEEGLKFMVYLQKENIIDESGMPKERFSAEFPKEGPSILRIQQVVRGDSAAYFCASSPGADGGYTFGSGTRLTVV.

The CDR3 sequence: CASSFEGADYGYTF. Written as DNA, the CDR3 is TGCGCCAGCAGCTTCGAGGGGGCAGACTATGGCTACACCTTC. V is TRBV5-1 and J is TRBJ1-2; TRBD1 aligns across 7 bases. Trimming cost V 2 bases and J 3 bases; bases outside gene matches: 4. This CDR3 comprises 14 residues. CDR1 is SGHRS, CDR2 YFSETQ, per germline.

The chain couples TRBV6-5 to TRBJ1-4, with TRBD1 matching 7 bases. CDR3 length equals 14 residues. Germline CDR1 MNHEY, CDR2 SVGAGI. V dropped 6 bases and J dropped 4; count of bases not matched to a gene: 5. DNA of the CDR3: TGTGCCAGCAGCTACAGGGGAGTTAATGAAAAACTGTTTTTT. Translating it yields CASSYRGVNEKLFF.

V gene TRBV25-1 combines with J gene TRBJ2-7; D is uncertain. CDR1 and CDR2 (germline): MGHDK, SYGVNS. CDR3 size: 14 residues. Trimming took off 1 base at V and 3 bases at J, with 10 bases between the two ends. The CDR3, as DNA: TGTGCCAGCAGTGAATCTGGGCAGCTCTACGAGCAGTACTTC. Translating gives CASSESGQLYEQYF.

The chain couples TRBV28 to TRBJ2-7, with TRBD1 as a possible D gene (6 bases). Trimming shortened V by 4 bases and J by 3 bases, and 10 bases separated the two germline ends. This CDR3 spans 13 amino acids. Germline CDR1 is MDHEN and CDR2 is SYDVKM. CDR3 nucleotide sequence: TGTGCCAGCAGTTCTCAGGACAGCTACGAGCAGTACTTC. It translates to CASSSQDSYEQYF.

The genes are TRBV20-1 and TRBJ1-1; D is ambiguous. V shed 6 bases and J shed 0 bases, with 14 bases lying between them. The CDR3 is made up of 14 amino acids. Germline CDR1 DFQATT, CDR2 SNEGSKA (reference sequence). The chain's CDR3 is CSAKGGALNTEAFF. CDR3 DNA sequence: TGCAGTGCCAAGGGCGGAGCTCTGAACACTGAAGCTTTCTTT.

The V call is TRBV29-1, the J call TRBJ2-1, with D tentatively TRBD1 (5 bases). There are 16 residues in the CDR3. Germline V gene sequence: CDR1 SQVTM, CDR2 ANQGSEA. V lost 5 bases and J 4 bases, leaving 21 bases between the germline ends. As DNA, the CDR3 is TGCAGCGTTTTAACGGGTGCTACCCCAGGGTACAATGAGCAGTTCTTC. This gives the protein CSVLTGATPGYNEQFF.

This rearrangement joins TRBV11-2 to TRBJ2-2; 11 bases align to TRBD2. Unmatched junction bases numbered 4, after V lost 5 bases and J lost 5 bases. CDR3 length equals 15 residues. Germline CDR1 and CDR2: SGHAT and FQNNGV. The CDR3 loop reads CASSLSGGATGELFF. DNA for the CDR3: TGTGCCAGCAGCCTTAGCGGGGGGGCGACCGGGGAGCTGTTTTTT. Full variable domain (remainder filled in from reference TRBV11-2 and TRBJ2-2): EAGVAQSPRYKIIEKRQSVAFWCNPISGHATLYWYQQILGQGPKLLIQFQNNGVVDDSQLPKDRFSAERLKGVDSTLKIQPAKLEDSAVYLCASSLSGGATGELFFGEGSRLTVL.

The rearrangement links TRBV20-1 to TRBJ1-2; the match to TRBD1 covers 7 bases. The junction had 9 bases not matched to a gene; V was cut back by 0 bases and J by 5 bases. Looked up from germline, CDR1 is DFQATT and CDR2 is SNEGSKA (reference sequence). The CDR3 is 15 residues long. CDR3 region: CSAREEGRGMYGYTF. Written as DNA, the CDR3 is TGCAGTGCTAGAGAAGAGGGCAGGGGGATGTATGGCTACACCTTC.

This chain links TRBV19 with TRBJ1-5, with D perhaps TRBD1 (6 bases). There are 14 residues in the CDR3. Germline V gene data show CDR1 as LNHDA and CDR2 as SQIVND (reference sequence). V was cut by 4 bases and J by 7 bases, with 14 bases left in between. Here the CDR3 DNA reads TGTGCCAGTAGTAAACAGGGTGGCGCCCAGCCCCAGCATTTT. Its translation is CASSKQGGAQPQHF.

The CDR3 reads CASSFEAYEQYF. The CDR3 nucleotides read TGTGCCAGCAGCTTCGAGGCCTACGAGCAGTACTTC. V and J are TRBV5-6 and TRBJ2-7; D ambiguous. Per the germline V gene, CDR1 is SGHDT and CDR2 is YYEEEE. The CDR3 extends over 12 amino acids. V lost 2 bases to trimming and J lost 2 bases, with 5 bases between them.